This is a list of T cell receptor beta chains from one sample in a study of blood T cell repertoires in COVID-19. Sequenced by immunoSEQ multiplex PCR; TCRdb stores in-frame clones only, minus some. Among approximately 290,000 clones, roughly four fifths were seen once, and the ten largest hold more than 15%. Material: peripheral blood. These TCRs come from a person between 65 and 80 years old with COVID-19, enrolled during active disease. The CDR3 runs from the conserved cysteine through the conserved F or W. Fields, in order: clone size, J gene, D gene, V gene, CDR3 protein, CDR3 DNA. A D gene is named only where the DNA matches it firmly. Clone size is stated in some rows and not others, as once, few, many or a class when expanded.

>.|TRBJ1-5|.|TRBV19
CASTVGGRSNQPQHF
TGTGCCAGTACGGTCGGGGGGAGGAGCAATCAGCCCCAGCATTTT
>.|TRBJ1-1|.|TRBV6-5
CASSYSPVGGSTEAFF
TGTGCCAGCAGTTACTCCCCGGTGGGGGGGAGCACTGAAGCTTTCTTT
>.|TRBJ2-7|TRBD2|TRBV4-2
CASRGEGSSYEQYF
TGTGCCAGCAGGGGGGAGGGAAGCTCCTACGAGCAGTACTTC
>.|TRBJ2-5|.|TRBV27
CASRLQGRETQYF
TGTGCCAGCAGACTACAGGGTAGAGAGACCCAGTACTTC
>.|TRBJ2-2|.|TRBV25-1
CASSEAGRPGELFF
TGTGCCAGCAGTGAAGCGGGGAGGCCCGGGGAGCTGTTTTTT
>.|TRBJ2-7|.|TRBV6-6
CASSATLNYEQYF
TGTGCCAGCAGTGCCACACTAAACTACGAGCAGTACTTC
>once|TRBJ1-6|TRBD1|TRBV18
CASSPTYGDSSYNSPLHF
TGTGCCAGCTCACCTACTTACGGGGACAGCTCCTATAATTCACCCCTCCACTTT
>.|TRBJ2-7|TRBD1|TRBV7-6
CASSRLDRGLSYEQYF
TGTGCCAGCAGCCGCCTTGACAGGGGGCTATCCTACGAGCAGTACTTC
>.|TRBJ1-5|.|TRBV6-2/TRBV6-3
CASRPPGDSRPQHF
TGTGCCAGCAGACCTCCGGGGGACTCGAGGCCCCAGCATTTT
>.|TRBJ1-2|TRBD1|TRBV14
CASSPGQSSSIRRF
TGTGCCAGCAGCCCGGGACAGAGTTCATCTATCCGCCGCTTC
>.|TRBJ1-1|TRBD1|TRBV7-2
CASSPGQGAWLTEAFF
TGTGCCAGCAGCCCCGGACAGGGGGCATGGTTGACTGAAGCTTTCTTT
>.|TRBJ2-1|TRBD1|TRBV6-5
CASSYKTGGEFF
TGTGCCAGCAGTTACAAGACAGGGGGCGAGTTCTTC
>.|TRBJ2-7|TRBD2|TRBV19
CASSIVGTSNSEQYF
TGTGCCAGTAGTATAGTGGGGACTAGCAATTCCGAGCAGTACTTC
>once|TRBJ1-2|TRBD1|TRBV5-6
CASSLRQGGWDYGYTF
TGTGCCAGCAGCTTGAGACAGGGGGGTTGGGACTATGGCTACACCTTC
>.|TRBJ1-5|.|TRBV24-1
CATSDSLGANYQHF
TGTGCCACCAGTGATTCCCTTGGGGCGAACTACCAGCATTTT
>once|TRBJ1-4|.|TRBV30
CACRSKGVEKLFF
TGTGCCTGTCGATCGAAAGGGGTTGAAAAACTGTTTTTT
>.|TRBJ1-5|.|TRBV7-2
CASSIEVSKPQHF
TGTGCCAGCAGTATCGAGGTTAGCAAGCCCCAGCATTTT
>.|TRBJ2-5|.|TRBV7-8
CASSLEGAGKKTQYF
TGTGCCAGCAGCTTAGAGGGTGCGGGGAAAAAGACCCAGTACTTC
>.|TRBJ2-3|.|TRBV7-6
CASSLGVAAPTITDTQYF
TGTGCCAGCAGCTTAGGAGTAGCCGCGCCAACTATCACAGATACGCAGTATTTT
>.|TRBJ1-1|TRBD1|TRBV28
CASSSDRGREAFF
TGTGCCAGCAGTTCCGACAGGGGGAGGGAAGCTTTCTTT
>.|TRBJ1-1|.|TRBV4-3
CASSQDYRHRNTEAFF
TGCGCCAGCAGCCAAGATTACAGACACAGGAACACTGAAGCTTTCTTT
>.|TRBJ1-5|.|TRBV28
CASREQGVNQPQHF
TGTGCCAGCAGGGAACAGGGTGTGAATCAGCCCCAGCATTTT
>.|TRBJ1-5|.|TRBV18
CASSPQGHSQPQHF
TGTGCCAGCTCACCCCAGGGTCACAGTCAGCCCCAGCATTTT
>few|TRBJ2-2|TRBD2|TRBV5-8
CASSPPFGVAGGTGELFF
TGTGCCAGCAGCCCCCCTTTCGGGGTAGCGGGAGGGACCGGGGAGCTGTTTTTT
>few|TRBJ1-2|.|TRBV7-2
CASSFDRTNYGYTF
TGTGCCAGCAGCTTTGACAGGACTAACTATGGCTACACCTTC
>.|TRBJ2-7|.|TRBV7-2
CASSLYSYEQYF
TGTGCCAGCAGCTTGTACTCCTACGAGCAGTACTTC
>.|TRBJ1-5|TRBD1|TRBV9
CASSVGDSYQPQHF
TGTGCCAGCAGCGTAGGGGACAGCTATCAGCCCCAGCATTTT
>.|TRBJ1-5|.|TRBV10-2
CASSERGGGQPQHF
TGCGCCAGCAGTGAGCGCGGGGGAGGTCAGCCCCAGCATTTT
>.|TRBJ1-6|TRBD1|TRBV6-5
CASRTGTGYTSPLHF
TGTGCCAGCAGGACCGGGACAGGGTATACTTCACCCCTCCACTTT